Listed below are T cell receptor beta chains from one sample, sequenced in a study of blood T cell repertoires in COVID-19. This table comes from immunoSEQ multiplex PCR, and its TCRdb copy is limited to in-frame clones, with some not included. Seen here are approximately 100,000 clones, 80% observed once, and the top ten hold less than 5%. Input material: peripheral blood. Receptors were obtained from a human donor in a cohort sampled during active or convalescent COVID-19. CDR3s include the opening cysteine and the closing phenylalanine or tryptophan. A D gene is named only where the DNA matches it firmly. Clone size is stated in some rows and not others, as once, few, many or a class when expanded.

TRBV18,TRBD1,TRBJ1-2,.,CASSSFSPGGNYGYTF,TGTGCCAGCTCATCCTTCTCACCAGGGGGGAACTATGGCTACACCTTC
TRBV5-1,.,TRBJ1-1,.,CASSSYTGNTEAFF,TGCGCCAGCAGCTCATATACAGGGAACACTGAAGCTTTCTTT
TRBV6-2/TRBV6-3,TRBD1,TRBJ1-5,.,CASSPARRDSYYSNQPQHF,TGTGCCAGCAGCCCGGCCAGGCGGGACAGCTACTATAGCAATCAGCCCCAGCATTTT
TRBV6-2/TRBV6-3,TRBD1,TRBJ2-3,few,CASSSRDRVTDTQYF,TGTGCCAGCAGTTCCCGGGACAGGGTTACAGATACGCAGTATTTT
TRBV25-1,TRBD1,TRBJ2-6,.,CASSENRGPPGANVLTF,TGTGCCAGCAGTGAAAACAGGGGGCCTCCTGGGGCCAACGTCCTGACTTTC
TRBV2,.,TRBJ2-3,.,CASSLRGSTDTQYF,TGTGCCAGCTCGTTGAGGGGGAGCACAGATACGCAGTATTTT
TRBV7-2,.,TRBJ1-5,.,CASRHGGTAVGQPQHF,TGTGCCAGCAGACATGGCGGCACAGCGGTGGGTCAGCCCCAGCATTTT
TRBV28,.,TRBJ2-3,.,CASADTDTQYF,TGTGCCAGCGCAGATACAGATACGCAGTATTTT
TRBV2,TRBD1,TRBJ2-7,.,CASSGDRAYEQYF,TGTGCCAGCAGCGGGGACAGGGCCTACGAGCAGTACTTC
TRBV9,.,TRBJ2-1,.,CASSSSSYNEQFF,TGTGCCAGCAGCTCGAGCTCCTACAATGAGCAGTTCTTC
TRBV6-6,TRBD1,TRBJ2-1,.,CASVPTGANEQFF,TGTGCCAGTGTCCCGACAGGGGCGAATGAGCAGTTCTTC
TRBV19,.,TRBJ1-4,once,CASSISRQAVGEKLFF,TGTGCCAGTAGCATAAGTCGACAGGCGGTCGGTGAAAAACTGTTTTTT
TRBV27,.,TRBJ1-6,.,CASSFRERSSYNSPLHF,TGTGCCAGCAGTTTTCGGGAAAGAAGCTCCTATAATTCACCCCTCCACTTT
TRBV12-3/TRBV12-4,TRBD1,TRBJ2-5,.,CASSRGGQGPAYF,TGTGCCAGCAGTAGGGGGGGACAGGGGCCCGCGTACTTC
TRBV5-6,.,TRBJ2-7,few,CASSLAAGIYSYEQYF,TGTGCCAGCAGCTTGGCCGCAGGAATATACTCCTACGAGCAGTACTTC
TRBV28,.,TRBJ2-3,.,CASSPAPFTERRTDTQYF,TGTGCCAGCAGTCCCGCCCCATTTACAGAAAGACGCACAGATACGCAGTATTTT
TRBV7-9,.,TRBJ1-4,.,CASSRGLNEKLFF,TGTGCCAGCAGCAGAGGTCTTAATGAAAAACTGTTTTTT
TRBV28,.,TRBJ2-1,.,CASSHGALPNEQFF,TGTGCCAGCAGTCATGGGGCTCTCCCCAATGAGCAGTTCTTC
TRBV5-1,TRBD2,TRBJ2-7,.,CASSLAGLAGGSSYEQYF,TGCGCCAGCAGCTTGGCGGGACTAGCGGGAGGGAGCTCCTACGAGCAGTACTTC
TRBV4-1,.,TRBJ1-2,.,CASSPVRQGYGYTF,TGCGCCAGCAGCCCAGTGCGGCAGGGCTATGGCTACACCTTC
TRBV30,.,TRBJ2-2,.,CATREVDTGELFF,TGTGCCACCAGGGAAGTGGACACCGGGGAGCTGTTTTTT
TRBV5-4,TRBD2,TRBJ2-4,.,CASSPSGTSSYSAKNIQYF,TGTGCCAGCAGCCCCTCCGGGACTAGCAGTTATTCAGCCAAAAACATTCAGTACTTC
TRBV29-1,TRBD2,TRBJ2-7,.,CSVEILAGNTYEQYF,TGCAGCGTTGAAATCCTAGCGGGAAATACCTACGAGCAGTACTTC
TRBV5-3,.,TRBJ1-2,few,CARSLGGESNYGYTF,TGTGCCAGAAGCTTGGGGGGAGAATCTAACTATGGCTACACCTTC
TRBV11-2,TRBD2,TRBJ2-5,.,CASSLGLAGTTLQETQYF,TGTGCCAGCAGCTTGGGACTAGCGGGAACTACCCTCCAAGAGACCCAGTACTTC
TRBV5-1,.,TRBJ2-2,few,CASSLRQGHTGELFF,TGCGCCAGCAGCTTGCGGCAGGGGCACACCGGGGAGCTGTTTTTT
TRBV18,.,TRBJ1-2,.,CASSSISGTSNYGYTF,TGTGCCAGCTCATCCATCTCCGGGACATCAAACTATGGCTACACCTTC
TRBV9,.,TRBJ2-5,.,CASSLTIATGPQETQYF,TGTGCCAGCAGCTTGACCATTGCGACAGGACCGCAAGAGACCCAGTACTTC
TRBV5-6,TRBD1,TRBJ2-1,.,CASSSDRGAYNEQFF,TGTGCCAGCAGCTCTGACAGGGGAGCCTACAATGAGCAGTTCTTC
TRBV18,TRBD1,TRBJ1-4,few,CATRTGENEKLFF,TGTGCCACTCGGACAGGGGAAAATGAAAAACTGTTTTTT
TRBV6-5,TRBD1,TRBJ1-2,few,CASSLDRVGNYGYTF,TGTGCCAGCAGTTTAGACAGGGTAGGGAACTATGGCTACACCTTC